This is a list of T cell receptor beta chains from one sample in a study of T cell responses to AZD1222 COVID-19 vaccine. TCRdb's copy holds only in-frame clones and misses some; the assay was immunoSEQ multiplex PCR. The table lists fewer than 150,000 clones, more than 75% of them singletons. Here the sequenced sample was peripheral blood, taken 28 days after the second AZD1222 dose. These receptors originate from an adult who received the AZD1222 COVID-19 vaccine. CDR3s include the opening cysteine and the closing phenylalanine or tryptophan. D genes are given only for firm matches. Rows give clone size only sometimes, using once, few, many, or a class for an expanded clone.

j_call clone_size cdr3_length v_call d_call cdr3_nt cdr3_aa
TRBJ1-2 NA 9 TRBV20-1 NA TGCAGTGCCAACTATGGCTACACCTTC CSANYGYTF
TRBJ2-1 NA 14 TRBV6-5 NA TGTGCCAGCAGTTACTCGGGCAGGAACAATGAGCAGTTCTTC CASSYSGRNNEQFF
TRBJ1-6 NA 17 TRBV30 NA TGTGCCTGGAGTGGGGGGCAGGGAAGCTCCTATAATTCACCCCTCCACTTT CAWSGGQGSSYNSPLHF
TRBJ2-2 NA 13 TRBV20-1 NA TGCAGTGCTAGTTACAGTAACACCGGGGAGCTGTTTTTT CSASYSNTGELFF
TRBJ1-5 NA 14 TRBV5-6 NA TGTGCCAGCAGCTTGGCCAGGTACCATCAGCCCCAGCATTTT CASSLARYHQPQHF
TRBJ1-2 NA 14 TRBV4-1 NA TGCGCCAGCAGCTCCCCCGAGGGGGTCTATGGCTACACCTTC CASSSPEGVYGYTF
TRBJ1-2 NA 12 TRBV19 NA TGTGCCAGTAGTGGAGGGGACTATGGCTACACCTTC CASSGGDYGYTF
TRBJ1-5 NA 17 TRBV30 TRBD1 TGTGCCTGGAGTGGGGGGGGGACAGATTATAGCAATCAGCCCCAGCATTTT CAWSGGGTDYSNQPQHF
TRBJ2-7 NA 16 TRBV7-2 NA TGTGCCAGCAGCTCACAGGGAGGGGGCCCTACCTACGAGCAGTACTTC CASSSQGGGPTYEQYF
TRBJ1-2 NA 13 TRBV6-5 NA TGTGCCAGCAGTTACCCAGGGAGGTATGGCTACACCTTC CASSYPGRYGYTF
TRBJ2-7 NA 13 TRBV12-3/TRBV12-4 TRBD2 TGTGCCAGCCGGGGCGGGGGCTCCTACGAGCAGTACTTC CASRGGGSYEQYF
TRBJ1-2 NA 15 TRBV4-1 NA TGCGCCAGCAGCCAAGATATCACTCCTAACTATGGCTACACCTTC CASSQDITPNYGYTF
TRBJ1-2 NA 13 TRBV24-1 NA TGTGCCACCAGTGTATCAAGCAACTATGGCTACACCTTC CATSVSSNYGYTF
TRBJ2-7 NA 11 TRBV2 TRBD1 TGTGCCCAGACAGGGGATAGCGAGCAGTACTTC CAQTGDSEQYF
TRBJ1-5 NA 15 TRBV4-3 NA TGCGCCAGCAGCCAAGAGTGGGAGTTGAATCAGCCCCAGCATTTT CASSQEWELNQPQHF
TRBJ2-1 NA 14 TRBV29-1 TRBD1 TGCAGCGTCGCAGACAGGGGACCCTACAATGAGCAGTTCTTC CSVADRGPYNEQFF
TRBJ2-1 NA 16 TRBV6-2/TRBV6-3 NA TGTGCCAGCAGTTTCTCCTCAACGGGACGGTACATTGAGCAGTTCTTC CASSFSSTGRYIEQFF
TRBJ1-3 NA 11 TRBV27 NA TGTGCCAGCAGTCGTGGAAACACCATATATTTT CASSRGNTIYF
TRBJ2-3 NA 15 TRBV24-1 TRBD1 TGTGCCACCTCCGGGGACAGGGACATTCGGGATACGCAGTATTTT CATSGDRDIRDTQYF
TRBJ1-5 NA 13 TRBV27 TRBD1 TGTGCCAGCCGACAGGGGGTTAGTCAGCCCCAGCATTTT CASRQGVSQPQHF
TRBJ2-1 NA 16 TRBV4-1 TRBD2 TGCGCCAGCAGCCAAGGGACTAGCGGAAGATACAATGAGCAGTTCTTC CASSQGTSGRYNEQFF
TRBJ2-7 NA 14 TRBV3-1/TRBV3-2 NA TGTGCCAGCACCTCAAGGGGGTTGGGCTACGAGCAGTACTTC CASTSRGLGYEQYF
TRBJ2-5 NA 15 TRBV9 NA TGTGCCAGCAGCGTCACCTGGGCCTACCAAGAGACCCAGTACTTC CASSVTWAYQETQYF
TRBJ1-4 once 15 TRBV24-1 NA TGTGCCACCAGTGATTTGATAGGGCTTAATGAAAAACTGTTTTTT CATSDLIGLNEKLFF